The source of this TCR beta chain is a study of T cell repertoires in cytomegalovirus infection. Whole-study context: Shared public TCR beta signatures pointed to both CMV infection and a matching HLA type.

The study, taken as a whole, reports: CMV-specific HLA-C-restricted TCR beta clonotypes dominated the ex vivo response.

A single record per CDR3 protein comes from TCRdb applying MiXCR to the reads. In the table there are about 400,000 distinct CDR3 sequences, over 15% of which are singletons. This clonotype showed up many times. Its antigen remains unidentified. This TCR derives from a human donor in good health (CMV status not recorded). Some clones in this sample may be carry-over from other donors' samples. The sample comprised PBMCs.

The CDR3 region has the DNA TGTGCCAGCAGCTTTCGGGCAGGACCAAGCACAGATACGCAGTATTTT. It yields the protein CASSFRAGPSTDTQYF. This sequence joins TRBV7-2 and TRBJ2-3; D is uncertain. Trimming pared 3 bases from V and 0 bases from J, leaving 13 bases between. Germline CDR1 is SGHTA and CDR2 is FQGNSA. The CDR3 spans 16 residues.